The clone carrying this TCR beta chain was found many times. This entry comes from a study of T-cell memory formation after mild COVID-19. TCRdb re-called the 5' RACE reads with MiXCR, one entry per CDR3 protein. The table includes about 470,000 distinct CDR3 sequences, 18% detected once. Trimming removed 0 bases at V and 2 bases at J, with 9 bases between. The CDR3 is 15 residues long. Germline lookup yields CDR1 LNHNV and CDR2 YYDKDF (reference sequence). J is TRBJ2-3 and V is TRBV15; the D is unclear. The clonotype comes from an adult woman who had mild COVID-19 (a few samples of this study predate the infection). Cell type and time point are not known. The sequenced material came from PBMCs or a T cell subset sorted from them (not recorded which). CDR3 loop: CATSRDRHPTDTQYF. CDR3 sequence (DNA): TGTGCCACCAGCAGAGATCGGCACCCCACAGATACGCAGTATTTT.